This TCR beta chain was recorded in a study of T cells in Graves' hyperthyroidism and ophthalmopathy. Study outcomes and limitations: Blood also showed most of the thyroid clonotypes that were expanded above 0.001.

This clonotype was detected ten times or more. Its target is unknown. TCR beta CDR3 sequences were amplified from RNA transcripts. An initial round of RT-PCR targeting the TCR CDR3 relied on the HTBI primer set. TCRdb re-called the multiplex PCR reads with MiXCR, one entry per CDR3 protein. This repertoire shows around 700,000 distinct CDR3 sequences, 18% found once; its top ten account for around 15%. V lost 3 bases, J lost 7 bases, and 12 bases stayed unmatched. Germline V gives CDR1 DFQATT, CDR2 SNEGSKA (reference sequence). This CDR3 has 16 amino acids. PBMCs were obtained from about 9.9 ml fresh peripheral blood.

What was sequenced was blood. This clonotype was obtained from a woman between 45 and 60 years old with Graves' hyperthyroidism that later progressed to Graves' ophthalmopathy. The chain couples TRBV20-1 to TRBJ1-4; 9 nucleotides line up with TRBD1. CDR3 nucleotide sequence: TGCAGTGCTAGTGCTAAGTCCGGACAGGGGCGTGAAAAACTGTTTTTT. This sequence encodes CSASAKSGQGREKLFF.